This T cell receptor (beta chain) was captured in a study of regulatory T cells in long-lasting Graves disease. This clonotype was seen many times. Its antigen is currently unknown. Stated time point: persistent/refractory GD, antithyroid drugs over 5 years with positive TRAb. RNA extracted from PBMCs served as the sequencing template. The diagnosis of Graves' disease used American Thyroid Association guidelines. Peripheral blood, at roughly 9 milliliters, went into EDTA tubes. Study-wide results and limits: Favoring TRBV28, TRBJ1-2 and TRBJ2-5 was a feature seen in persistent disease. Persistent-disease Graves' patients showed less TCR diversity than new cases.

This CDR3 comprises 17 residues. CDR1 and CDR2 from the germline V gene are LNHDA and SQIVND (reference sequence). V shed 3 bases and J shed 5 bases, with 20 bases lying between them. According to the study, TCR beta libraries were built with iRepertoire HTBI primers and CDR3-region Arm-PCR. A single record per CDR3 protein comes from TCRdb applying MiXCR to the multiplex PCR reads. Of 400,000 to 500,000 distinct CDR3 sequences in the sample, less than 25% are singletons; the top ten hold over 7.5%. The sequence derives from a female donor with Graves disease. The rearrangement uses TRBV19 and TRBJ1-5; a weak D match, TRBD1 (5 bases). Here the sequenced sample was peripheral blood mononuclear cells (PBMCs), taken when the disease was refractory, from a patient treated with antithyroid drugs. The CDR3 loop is CASSMGPANEGDQPQHF. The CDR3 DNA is TGTGCCAGTAGTATGGGGCCCGCCAATGAGGGCGATCAGCCCCAGCATTTT.